The present entry profiles one TCR beta chain with its context. Its antigen is not identified. The sample originates from a study of T cell clones after liver transplantation. General study points: Migration into the graft, not deletion, may explain lost graft donor-reactive T cells. These preliminary findings come from unstandardized post-transplant sampling times.

Some clones are missing from TCRdb's copy, which holds only in-frame ones; the method was immunoSEQ multiplex PCR. Of around 70,000 clones listed, over 90% were seen once; the top ten hold 0.75% to 1%. CD3+CD4+ and CD3+CD8+ cells were FACS-sorted from thawed unstimulated PBMCs. From germline, CDR1 is SGHVS and CDR2 FNYEAQ. The V segment lost 5 bases and the J segment 4 bases; nucleotides outside the gene matches: 4. The CDR3 has 15 amino acids. This sample comprised CD4+ T cells from blood, obtained about 26 months after liver transplant. V usage is TRBV7-6 and J usage is TRBJ2-1; 11 bases are shared with TRBD2. This receptor was obtained from a human patient who received a liver transplant. Some T cells may possibly be graft donor cells. For the CDR3, the DNA is TGTGCCAGCAGCCCGACTAGCGGGGCGTACAATGAGCAGTTCTTC. This codes for CASSPTSGAYNEQFF.